The sample holds many counts of the clone carrying this TCR beta chain. From the 5' RACE reads, TCRdb called clonotypes with MiXCR, one entry per CDR3 protein. The table lists 50,000 to 70,000 distinct CDR3 sequences, less than 25% of them singletons. Trimming left V 1 base short and J 4 bases short, with 4 bases between. The CDR3 has 12 residues. Tregs were sorted as CD4+CD25+CD127-/low cells. Sequencing input: tumor-infiltrating Tregs sorted from the breast tumor. The rearrangement joins TRBV12-3 or TRBV12-4 to TRBJ1-1; D call uncertain. The TCR comes from a female donor with breast cancer. CDR3 DNA: TGTGCCAGCAGTTTAGGGTCCACTGAAGCTTTCTTT. Residues: CASSLGSTEAFF.